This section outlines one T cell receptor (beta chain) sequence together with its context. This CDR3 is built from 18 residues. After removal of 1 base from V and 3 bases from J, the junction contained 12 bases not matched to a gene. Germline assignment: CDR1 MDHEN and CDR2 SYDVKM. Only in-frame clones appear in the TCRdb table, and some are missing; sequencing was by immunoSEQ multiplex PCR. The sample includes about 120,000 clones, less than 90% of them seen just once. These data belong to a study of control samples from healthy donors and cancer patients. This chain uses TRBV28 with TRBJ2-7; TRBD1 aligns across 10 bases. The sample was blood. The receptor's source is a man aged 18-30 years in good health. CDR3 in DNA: TGTGCCAGCAGTTTATTAGGGACAGGGGATAGGAGGGACTACGAGCAGTACTTC. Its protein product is CASSLLGTGDRRDYEQYF.